Sequencing of this T cell receptor (beta chain) was carried out in a study of shared clonotypes between healthy human individuals. After removal of 3 bases from V and 7 bases from J, the junction contained 3 bases not matched to a gene. CDR3 length: 13 residues. Looked up from germline, CDR1 is SGHAT and CDR2 is FQDESV (reference sequence). Produced via immunoSEQ multiplex PCR; TCRdb's table is partial and in-frame only. The sample carries a few million clones, approximately 93% recorded once. Sequencing was done on a sample of naive CD4+ T cells from PBMCs. Subset denoted: CD45RA+ positively selected. This rearrangement joins TRBV11-1 to TRBJ2-5; 9 positions agree with TRBD1. The origin of this receptor is a man between 18 and 29 years old in good health. Some clones in this sample may be carry-over from other donors' samples. This chain's CDR3 is CASSFQDRGTQYF. For the CDR3, the DNA is TGTGCCAGCAGCTTTCAGGACAGGGGGACCCAGTACTTC.